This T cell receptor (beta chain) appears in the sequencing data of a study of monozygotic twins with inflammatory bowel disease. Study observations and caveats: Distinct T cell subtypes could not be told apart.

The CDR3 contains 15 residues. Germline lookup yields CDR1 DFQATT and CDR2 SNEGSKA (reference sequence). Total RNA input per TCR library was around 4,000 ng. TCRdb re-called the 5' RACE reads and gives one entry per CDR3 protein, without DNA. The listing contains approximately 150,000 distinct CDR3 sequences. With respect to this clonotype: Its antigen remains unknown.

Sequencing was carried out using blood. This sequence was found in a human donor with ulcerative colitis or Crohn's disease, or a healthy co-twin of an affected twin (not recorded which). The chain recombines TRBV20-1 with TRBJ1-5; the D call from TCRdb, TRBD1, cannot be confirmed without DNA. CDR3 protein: CSAIPTVYSNQPQHF.